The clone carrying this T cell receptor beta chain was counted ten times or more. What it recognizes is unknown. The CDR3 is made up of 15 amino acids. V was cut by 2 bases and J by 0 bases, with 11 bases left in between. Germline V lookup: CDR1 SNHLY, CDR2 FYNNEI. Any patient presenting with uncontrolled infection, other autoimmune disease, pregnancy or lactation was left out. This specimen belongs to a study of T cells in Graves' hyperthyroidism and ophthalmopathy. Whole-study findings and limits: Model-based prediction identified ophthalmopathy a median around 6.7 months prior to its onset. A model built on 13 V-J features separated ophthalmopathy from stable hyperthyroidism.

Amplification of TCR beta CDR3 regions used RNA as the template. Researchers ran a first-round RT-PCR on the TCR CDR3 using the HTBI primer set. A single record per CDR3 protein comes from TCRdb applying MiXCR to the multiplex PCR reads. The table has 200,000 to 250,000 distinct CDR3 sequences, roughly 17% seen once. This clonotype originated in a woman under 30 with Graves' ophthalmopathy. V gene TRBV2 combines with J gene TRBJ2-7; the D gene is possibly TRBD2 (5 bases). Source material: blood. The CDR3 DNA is TGTGCCAGCAGTGAAAATGCGGGCAGCTCCTACGAGCAGTACTTC. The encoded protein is CASSENAGSSYEQYF.